This T cell receptor beta chain was sequenced for a study of blood T cell repertoires in COVID-19. The germline CDR1 and CDR2 sequences are SEHNR and FQNEAQ (reference sequence). This CDR3 is 16 amino acids long. Trimming at V came to 2 bases and at J to 5 bases, leaving 7 bases not matched to a gene. This table comes from immunoSEQ multiplex PCR, and its TCRdb copy is limited to in-frame clones, with some not included. The profile shows 140,000 to 150,000 clones, more than 80% of them singletons. The V and J genes are TRBV7-9 and TRBJ2-5, with TRBD2 matching 11 bases. Sequencing was performed on PBMCs or T cells enriched from blood (not recorded which). The TCR originated in a middle-aged man who had recovered from COVID-19. Here the CDR3 DNA reads TGTGCCAGCAGCTTACGACTAGCGGGATGGGGGGAGACCCAGTACTTC. It is translated as CASSLRLAGWGETQYF.